This T cell receptor (beta chain) was recovered during a study of blood T cells in healthy people across ages (dated by TCRdb to the mid-2010s). Study-wide context: Template switching captured roughly one uniquely barcoded TCR beta cDNA molecule per two T cells in model experiments. Four age groups were formed from the donors: young (average roughly 15 years), middle-aged (approximately 39), aged (approximately 60) and long-lived (82). Two additional independent replicas of 1 million unique cDNA reads from the same blood draw were analyzed for two donors (one aged 18 to 30 and one aged 80 or older). Using deep sequencing normalized with unique cDNA molecular identifiers, the study measured how TCR beta repertoire diversity changes with age. To avoid experimental bias, donors of different ages were spread randomly across the sequencing lanes. Paper-wide results and their limitations: Conclusive comparison of naive and antigen-experienced compartments was prevented by the profiling of bulk unsorted PBMCs. The percentage of naive T cells measured by flow cytometry correlated strongly with observed TCR beta diversity. Estimates of total diversity based on one million sequenced T cells were regarded as lower bounds and as underestimates. Compared with the aged group, the long-lived group had more naive CD4+ T cells, fewer expanded clones and increased TCR diversity, a pattern suggesting age selection. The CMV infection status of donors was not known, potentially confounding age-related changes in expanded clonotypes. Observed TCR beta diversity per million T cells fell roughly linearly with age, and a significant reduction was already apparent by age around 36.

Library preparation used 5' RACE. Sequencing instrument: Illumina HiSeq 2500. The second PCR ran for about 6 to 12 cycles and used a J-beta primer mix along with a sample-barcoded 5' primer. A unique molecular identifier was introduced onto each TCR beta cDNA molecule by a template-switch 5' adaptor carrying 12 random nucleotides. Each sample yielded at least 2.5 million CDR3-containing paired-end reads. First-strand cDNA synthesis was performed from all RNA using the Mint cDNA synthesis kit, with priming by a TRBC-specific oligonucleotide. After uracil-DNA glycosylase treatment, a first 18-cycle PCR used universal primers M1SS and BC2_uni_R on all cDNA. Concerning the study's data processing: For normalization, 1 million high-quality reads were randomly selected from each sample, with every read carrying a distinct molecular identifier. Instead of being binned into consensus sequences, reads with shared molecular identifiers were discarded. MiTCR, set to a Q25 quality threshold and the strictest error-elimination algorithm, was used for CDR3 identification, clonotype clustering and error correction. A nonparametric unseen species model using Euler transformation provided a lower-bound estimate of total TCR beta diversity. In-frame beta chains were kept once TCRdb had trimmed the public reads at Q25 with fastp and called clones with MiXCR. Identical CDR3 proteins give one entry, which carries the most common genes and DNA. What appears here as the V and J calls and clone size reflects TCRdb's work, not the paper's. This sample gives under 850,000 distinct CDR3 sequences in total; about 37% of them show up just once. The ten largest clonotypes hold over 10% of the sample.

Donors were 30 to 45 systemically healthy Caucasian individuals from Russia aged roughly 6 to 90 years. Approximately 11 milliliters of peripheral blood were drawn from each donor into EDTA-treated Vacutainer tubes. Ficoll-Paque density-gradient centrifugation was used to isolate PBMCs, with at least 7 million obtained per sample. Total RNA was extracted from PBMCs with Trizol reagent, with at least 5.5 micrograms obtained per sample. The percentages of naive CD45RAhigh/CD27high T cells were determined by flow cytometry on a PBMC aliquot from every donor. This clonotype was found a few times. There is no known antigen for this receptor. The input lacks base qualities; no much larger clone sits a single base away. Clipping removes 6 bases from V and 0 bases from J, with 12 as the unmatched junction base count. There are 16 amino acids in the CDR3, from cysteine to phenylalanine inclusive. Just the 48-base CDR3 DNA is kept, in frame starting at base 1. The germline V gene supplies CDR1 SQVTM and CDR2 ANQGSEA.

The sequence came from a young man in good health. Sequencing was carried out using blood. The rearranged chain carries TRBV29-1 and TRBJ1-1, with 8 junctional bases fitting TRBD1. The CDR3 reads as follows: CSVAGQGLSMNTEAFF. The sequence in DNA is TGCAGCGTGGCCGGACAGGGACTATCCATGAACACTGAAGCTTTCTTT. Outside the CDR3, residues come from the reference TRBV29-1 and TRBJ1-1 proteins, so the full variable domain is: SAVISQKPSRDICQRGTSLTIQCQVDSQVTMMFWYRQQPGQSLTLIATANQGSEATYESGFVIDKFPISRPNLTFSTLTVSNMSPEDSSIYLCSVAGQGLSMNTEAFFGQGTRLTVV.